This T cell receptor (beta chain) was found in a study of blood T cell repertoires in COVID-19. Across the study: T cells, B-cell-depleted T cells, or PBMCs provided the cDNA or gDNA that served as material.

Participants spanned ages about 18 to 100 years and resided in roughly 26 US areas. The recovered donors of Cohort 3 showed two negative PCRs, clearance, or symptom resolution. The CDR3 is made up of 15 amino acids. With V trimmed by 4 bases and J by 3 bases, 8 bases remained unmatched. From germline, CDR1 is LNHNV and CDR2 YYDKDF (reference sequence). Authors' analysis steps: The authors estimated nucleated cell counts from reference gene primer amplification. Profiling relied on immunoSEQ multiplex PCR, and the TCRdb table lists in-frame clones only, not all of them. V and J calls and clone size follow that table, whereas D and trimming were derived from the DNA. The profile shows fewer than 150,000 clones, less than 90% of them singletons.

The sequence derives from a man younger than 40 who had recovered from COVID-19. The sample was PBMCs or T cells enriched from blood (not recorded which). V usage is TRBV15 and J usage is TRBJ2-7, with 8 nucleotides matching TRBD1. The CDR3 protein is CATSIDRGVGYEQYV. The CDR3 DNA reads TGTGCCACCAGCATCGACAGGGGAGTAGGCTACGAGCAGTACGTC.